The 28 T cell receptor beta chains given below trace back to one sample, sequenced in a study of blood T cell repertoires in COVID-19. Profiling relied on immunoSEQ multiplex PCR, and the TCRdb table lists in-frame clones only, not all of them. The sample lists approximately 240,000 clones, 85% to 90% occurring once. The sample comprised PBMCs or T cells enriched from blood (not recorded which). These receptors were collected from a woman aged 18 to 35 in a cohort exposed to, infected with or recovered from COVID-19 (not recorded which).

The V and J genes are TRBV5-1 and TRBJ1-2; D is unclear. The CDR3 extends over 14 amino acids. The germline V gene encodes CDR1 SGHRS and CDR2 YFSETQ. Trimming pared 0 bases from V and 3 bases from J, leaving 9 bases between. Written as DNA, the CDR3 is TGCGCCAGCAGCTTGGTGGCCAACCACTATGGCTACACCTTC. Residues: CASSLVANHYGYTF.

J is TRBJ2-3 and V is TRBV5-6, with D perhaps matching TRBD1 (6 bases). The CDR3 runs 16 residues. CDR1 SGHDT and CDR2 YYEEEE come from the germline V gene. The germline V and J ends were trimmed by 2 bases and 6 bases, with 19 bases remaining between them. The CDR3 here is CASSFPGHPIRDTQYF. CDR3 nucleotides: TGTGCCAGCAGCTTCCCGGGACACCCCATCAGGGATACGCAGTATTTT.

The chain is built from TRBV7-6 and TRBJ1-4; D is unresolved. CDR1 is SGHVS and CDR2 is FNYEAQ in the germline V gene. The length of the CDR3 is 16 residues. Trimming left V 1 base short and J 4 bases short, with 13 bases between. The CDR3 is CASSLGRGGDNEKLFF. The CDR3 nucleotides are TGTGCCAGCAGCTTAGGCCGGGGAGGAGATAATGAAAAACTGTTTTTT.

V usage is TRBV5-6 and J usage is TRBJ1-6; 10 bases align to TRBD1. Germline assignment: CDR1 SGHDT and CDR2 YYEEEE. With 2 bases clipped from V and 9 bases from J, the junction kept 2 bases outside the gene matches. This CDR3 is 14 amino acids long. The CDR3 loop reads CASSFGTGVSPLHF. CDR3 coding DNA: TGTGCCAGCAGCTTTGGGACAGGGGTTTCACCCCTCCACTTT.

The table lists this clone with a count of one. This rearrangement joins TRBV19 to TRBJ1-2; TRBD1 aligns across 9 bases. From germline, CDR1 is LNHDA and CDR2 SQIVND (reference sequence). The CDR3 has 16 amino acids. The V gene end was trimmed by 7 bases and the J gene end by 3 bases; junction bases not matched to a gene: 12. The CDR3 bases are TGTGCCAGTACCGCCGGGACAGGGAGGGGAGACTATGGCTACACCTTC. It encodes CASTAGTGRGDYGYTF.

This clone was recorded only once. Here the CDR3 DNA reads TGTGCCAGCAGCTTGACAGGGATCCATGGCTACACCTTC. It specifies CASSLTGIHGYTF. This sequence joins TRBV5-6 and TRBJ1-2; weak D call: TRBD1 (6 bases). The CDR3 totals 13 residues. Germline CDR1 is SGHDT and CDR2 is YYEEEE. V was trimmed by 1 base and J by 6 bases, leaving 10 bases between them.

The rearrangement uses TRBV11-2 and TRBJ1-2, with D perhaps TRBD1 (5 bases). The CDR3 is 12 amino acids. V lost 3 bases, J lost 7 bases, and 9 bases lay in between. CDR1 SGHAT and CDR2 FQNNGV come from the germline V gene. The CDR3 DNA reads TGTGCCAGCAGCTTCGGGGGGGGTGGCTACACCTTC. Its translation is CASSFGGGGYTF.

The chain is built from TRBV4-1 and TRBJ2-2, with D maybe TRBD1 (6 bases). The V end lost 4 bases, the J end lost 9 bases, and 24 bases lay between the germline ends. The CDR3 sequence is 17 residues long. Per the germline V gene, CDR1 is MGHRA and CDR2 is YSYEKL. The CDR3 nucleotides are TGCGCCAGCAGCCGACCAGCCCGGGACACCCATTCTAGGGAGCTGTTTTTT. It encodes CASSRPARDTHSRELFF.

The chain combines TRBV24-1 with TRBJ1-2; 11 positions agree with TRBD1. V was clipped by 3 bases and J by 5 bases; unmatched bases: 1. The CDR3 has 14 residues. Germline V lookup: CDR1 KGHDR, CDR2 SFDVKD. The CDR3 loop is CATSDGDRGYGYTF. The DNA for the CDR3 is TGTGCCACCAGTGATGGGGACAGGGGGTATGGCTACACCTTC.

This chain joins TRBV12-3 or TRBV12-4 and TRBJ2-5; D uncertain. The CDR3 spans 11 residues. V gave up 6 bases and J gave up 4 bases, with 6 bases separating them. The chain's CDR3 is CASRSVETQYF. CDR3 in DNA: TGTGCCAGCAGGTCCGTAGAGACCCAGTACTTC.

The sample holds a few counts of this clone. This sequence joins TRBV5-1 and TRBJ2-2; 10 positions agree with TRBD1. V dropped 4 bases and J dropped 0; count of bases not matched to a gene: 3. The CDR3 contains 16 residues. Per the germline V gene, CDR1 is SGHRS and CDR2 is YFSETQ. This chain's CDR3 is CASSGGQGTNTGELFF. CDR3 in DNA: TGCGCCAGCAGCGGGGGACAGGGGACGAACACCGGGGAGCTGTTTTTT.

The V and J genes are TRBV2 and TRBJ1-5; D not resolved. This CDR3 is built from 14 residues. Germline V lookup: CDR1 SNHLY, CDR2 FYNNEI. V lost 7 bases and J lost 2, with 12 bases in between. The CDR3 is CASTPLEGNQPQHF. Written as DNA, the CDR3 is TGTGCCAGCACACCCCTTGAGGGCAATCAGCCCCAGCATTTT.

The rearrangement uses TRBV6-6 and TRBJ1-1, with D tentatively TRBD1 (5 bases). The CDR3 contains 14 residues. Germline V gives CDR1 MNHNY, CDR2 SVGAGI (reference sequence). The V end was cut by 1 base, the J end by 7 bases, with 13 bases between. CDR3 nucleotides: TGTGCCAGCAGTTACTTGGGGCTGCGAGGTGAAGCTTTCTTT. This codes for CASSYLGLRGEAFF.

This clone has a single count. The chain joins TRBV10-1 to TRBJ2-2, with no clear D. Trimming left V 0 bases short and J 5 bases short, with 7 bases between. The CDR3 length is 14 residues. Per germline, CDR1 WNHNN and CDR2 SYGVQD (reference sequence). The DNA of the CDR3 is TGCGCCAGCAGTGAGTCGCCAGGAACCGGGGAGCTGTTTTTT. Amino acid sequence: CASSESPGTGELFF.

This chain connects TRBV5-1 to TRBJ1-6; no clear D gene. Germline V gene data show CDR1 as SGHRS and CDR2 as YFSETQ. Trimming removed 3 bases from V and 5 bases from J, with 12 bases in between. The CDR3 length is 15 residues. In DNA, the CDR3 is TGCGCCAGCAGCTCAGATAGAGGCGATAATTCACCCCTCCACTTT. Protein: CASSSDRGDNSPLHF.

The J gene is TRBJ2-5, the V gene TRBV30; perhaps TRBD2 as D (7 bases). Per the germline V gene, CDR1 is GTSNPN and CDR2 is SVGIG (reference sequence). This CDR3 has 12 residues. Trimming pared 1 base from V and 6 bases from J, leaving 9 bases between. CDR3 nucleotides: TGTGCCTGGAGTGGGGGGGGGCAGACCCAGTACTTC. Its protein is CAWSGGGQTQYF.

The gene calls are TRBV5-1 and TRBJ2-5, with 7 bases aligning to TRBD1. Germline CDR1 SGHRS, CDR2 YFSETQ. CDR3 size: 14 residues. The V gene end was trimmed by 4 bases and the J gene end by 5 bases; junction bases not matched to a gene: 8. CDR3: CASSQLTGEETQYF. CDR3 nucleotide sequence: TGCGCCAGCAGCCAACTTACAGGGGAGGAGACCCAGTACTTC.

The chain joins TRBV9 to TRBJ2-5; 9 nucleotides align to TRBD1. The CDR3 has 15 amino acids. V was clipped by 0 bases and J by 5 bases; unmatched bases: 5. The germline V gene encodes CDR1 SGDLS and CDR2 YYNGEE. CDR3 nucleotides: TGTGCCAGCAGCGTAGGGACAGGGGCGGGCGAGACCCAGTACTTC. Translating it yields CASSVGTGAGETQYF. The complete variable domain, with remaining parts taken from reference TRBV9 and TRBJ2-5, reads DSGVTQTPKHLITATGQRVTLRCSPRSGDLSVYWYQQSLDQGLQFLIQYYNGEERAKGNILERFSAQQFPDLHSELNLSSLELGDSALYFCASSVGTGAGETQYFGPGTRLLVL.

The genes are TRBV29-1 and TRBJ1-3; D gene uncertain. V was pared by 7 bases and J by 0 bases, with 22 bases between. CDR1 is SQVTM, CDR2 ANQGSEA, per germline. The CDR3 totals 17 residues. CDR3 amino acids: CSAEKLKLDFSGNTIYF. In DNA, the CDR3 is TGCAGCGCCGAGAAACTGAAACTTGACTTCTCTGGAAACACCATATATTTT.

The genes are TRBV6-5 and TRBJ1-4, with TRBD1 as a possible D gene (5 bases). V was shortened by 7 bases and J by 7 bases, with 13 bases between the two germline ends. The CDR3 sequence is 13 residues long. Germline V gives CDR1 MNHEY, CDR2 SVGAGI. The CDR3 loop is CASKQANGEKLFF. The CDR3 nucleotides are TGTGCCAGCAAACAGGCCAATGGTGAAAAACTGTTTTTT.

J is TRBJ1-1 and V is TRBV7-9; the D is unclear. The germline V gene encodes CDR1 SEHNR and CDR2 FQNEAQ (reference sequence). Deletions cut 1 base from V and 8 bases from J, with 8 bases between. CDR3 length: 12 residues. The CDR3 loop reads CASSLVTLEAFF. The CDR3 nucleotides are TGTGCCAGCAGCTTAGTTACATTAGAAGCTTTCTTT.

The CDR3 DNA follows: TGTGCCAGCAGCTTGGCCTCTGGTCAGGGAGGTAGGGATACGCAGTATTTT. Residues: CASSLASGQGGRDTQYF. The chain has TRBV5-4 and TRBJ2-3; possible D gene TRBD2, 6 bases. Trimming cost V 0 bases and J 6 bases, with 20 bases left between them. The CDR3 totals 17 residues. From germline, CDR1 is SGHNT and CDR2 YYREEE (reference sequence).

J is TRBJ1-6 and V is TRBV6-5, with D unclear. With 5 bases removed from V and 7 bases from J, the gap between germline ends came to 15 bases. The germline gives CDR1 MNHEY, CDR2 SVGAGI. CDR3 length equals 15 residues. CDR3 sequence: CASSLDSTHNSPLHF. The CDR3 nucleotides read TGTGCCAGCAGTCTTGACTCCACGCACAATTCACCCCTCCACTTT.

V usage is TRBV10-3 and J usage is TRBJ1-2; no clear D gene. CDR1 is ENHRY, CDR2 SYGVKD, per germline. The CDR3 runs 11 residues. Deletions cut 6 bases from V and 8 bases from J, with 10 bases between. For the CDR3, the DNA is TGTGCCATCAGGCTGCCGGGGGGCTACACCTTC. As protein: CAIRLPGGYTF.

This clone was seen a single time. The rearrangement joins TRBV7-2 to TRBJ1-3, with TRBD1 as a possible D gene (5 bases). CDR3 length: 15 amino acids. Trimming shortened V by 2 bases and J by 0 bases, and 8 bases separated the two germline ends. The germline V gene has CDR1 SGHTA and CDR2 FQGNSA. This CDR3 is CASSLTGSSGNTIYF. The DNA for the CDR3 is TGTGCCAGCAGCTTAACAGGCAGCTCTGGAAACACCATATATTTT. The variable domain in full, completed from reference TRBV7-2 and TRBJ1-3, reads GAGVSQSPSNKVTEKGKDVELRCDPISGHTALYWYRQSLGQGLEFLIYFQGNSAPDKSGLPSDRFSAERTGGSVSTLTIQRTQQEDSAVYLCASSLTGSSGNTIYFGEGSWLTVV.

The DNA of the CDR3 is TGTGCCAGCAGCCCGGGATATGTGTCACCTCCCCTTGGCTACACCTTC. Translated, it gives CASSPGYVSPPLGYTF. The rearrangement links TRBV4-2 to TRBJ1-2; D is ambiguous. Germline-derived CDR1 and CDR2 are LGHNA and YNFKEQ. CDR3 length: 16 residues. Trimming stripped 4 bases from V and 7 bases from J, with 22 bases between.

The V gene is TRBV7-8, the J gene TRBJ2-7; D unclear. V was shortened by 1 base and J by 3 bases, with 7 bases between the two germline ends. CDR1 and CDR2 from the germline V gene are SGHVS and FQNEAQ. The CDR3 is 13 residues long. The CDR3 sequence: CASSLGLRYEQYF. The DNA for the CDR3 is TGTGCCAGCAGCTTAGGACTCCGCTACGAGCAGTACTTC.

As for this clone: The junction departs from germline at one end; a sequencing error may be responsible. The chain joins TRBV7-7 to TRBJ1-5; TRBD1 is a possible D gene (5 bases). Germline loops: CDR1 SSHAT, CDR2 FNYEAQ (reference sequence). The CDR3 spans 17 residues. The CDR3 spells CASSGHGPPKGNQPQHF. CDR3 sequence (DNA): TGTGCTAGCAGCGGACACGGGCCCCCAAAGGGCAATCAGCCCCAGCATTTT.